This T cell receptor (beta chain) is from a study of T cell repertoires in cytomegalovirus infection (dated by TCRdb to 2018 to 2020). In terms of the full investigation: Donor HLA type was relevant to the analysis, as public TCR beta signatures indicated carriage of CMV infection together with the matching HLA type. Results and caveats for the whole study, not just this receptor: Cumulative frequency of public TCR beta family members discriminated carriers of CMV infection plus the relevant HLA type in this cohort and an independent approximately 360-donor cohort. The ex vivo response was dominated by HLA-C-restricted CMV-specific TCR beta clonotypes, and the single most frequent clonotype in two of eight donors was supplied by these HLA-C-restricted clonotypes.

Via the germline V gene (reference sequence), CDR1 is DFQATT and CDR2 SNEGSKA. The CDR3 sequence holds 13 residues, the cysteine and phenylalanine included. The DNA shown is the 39-base CDR3, in frame from base 1. The junction shows trimming of 6 bases on V and 4 bases on J, plus 15 bases between the germline ends. Sequencing relied on an Illumina HiSeq 1500. The public reads were reprocessed in TCRdb via fastp at Q25 and MiXCR, keeping in-frame beta chains. Rows are unified per CDR3 protein, each entry keeping the most common DNA and genes. The sample table lists 150,000 to 200,000 distinct CDR3 sequences, under 30% of them with a count of one. Jointly, the top ten make up 30% to 35% of the sample. On this clonotype itself: It lacks a known antigen. No base quality information exists; no much larger clone differs at one position.

Sequenced material: PBMCs. This TCR was recovered from a human donor in good health (CMV status not recorded). Some clones in this sample may be carry-over from other donors' samples. The chain is made from TRBV20-1 and TRBJ1-2; TRBD1 is a possible D gene, resting on 6 matching bases. The sequenced DNA: TGCAGTGCCCCGGACAGTCGGAGCTATGGCTACACCTTC. The encoded protein is CSAPDSRSYGYTF.